These 15 T cell receptor beta chains were sequenced from one sample in a study of CD8+CD57+ T cells in acquired aplastic anemia. CDR3 and TCR beta VDJ profiling relied on genomic DNA as the template. TCRdb fed the reads into MiXCR, producing one record per CDR3 protein. This sample has 75,000 to 100,000 distinct CDR3 sequences; roughly 70% occur once, and the top ten carry less than 75%. Sequenced patients had shown CD8+CD57+ cell expansion by flow cytometry. The sequenced sample consisted of sorted CD4+, CD8+, or CD8+CD57+ T cells (not recorded which) from PBMCs. These receptors were collected from a human donor with aplastic anemia.

This clonotype was detected ten times or more. The chain carries TRBV9 and TRBJ2-2; the match to TRBD2 covers 8 bases. The CDR3 is made up of 16 amino acids. V shed 0 bases and J 2 bases; nucleotides not matched to a gene: 3. Germline V CDR1 and CDR2: SGDLS, YYNGEE. In DNA, the CDR3 is TGTGCCAGCAGCGTAGCACTAGCGGAAAACACCGGGGAGCTGTTTTTT. Its translation: CASSVALAENTGELFF.

The chain couples TRBV29-1 to TRBJ2-3; weak D call: TRBD1 (5 bases). The CDR3 consists of 13 residues. Trimming stripped 4 bases from V and 4 bases from J, with 12 bases between. Germline CDR1 reads SQVTM; CDR2 reads ANQGSEA. The CDR3 DNA sequence: TGCAGCGTTGCAGGGATTAATGCAGATACGCAGTATTTT. It is translated as CSVAGINADTQYF.

This sequence joins TRBV9 and TRBJ1-6; 8 bases are shared with TRBD1. J was trimmed by 7 bases and V by 4 bases; bases with no gene match: 7. The length of the CDR3 is 15 residues. The germline V gene has CDR1 SGDLS and CDR2 YYNGEE. DNA of the CDR3: TGTGCCAGCAGCCCAGGGGGGACAGGAAATTCACCCCTCCACTTT. Its protein is CASSPGGTGNSPLHF.

Concerning this clonotype: At one end the junction does not follow the germline gene, possibly because of a read error. The V call is TRBV20-1, the J call TRBJ2-3; perhaps TRBD2 as D (6 bases). The CDR3 has 19 residues. CDR1 is DFQATT, CDR2 SNEGSKA, per germline (reference sequence). The CDR3 region is CGARGPPVGGTRGTDTQYF. The CDR3, as DNA: TGCGGTGCTAGAGGCCCCCCCGTTGGCGGGACGCGGGGCACCGATACGCAGTATTTT.

The V and J genes are TRBV12-3 or TRBV12-4 and TRBJ2-5, with TRBD2 matching over 9 bases. Trimming removed 2 bases from V and 2 bases from J; junction bases left unmatched: 3. The CDR3 covers 15 residues. The CDR3 spells CASSLLAGKQETQYF. Written as DNA, the CDR3 is TGTGCCAGCAGTTTACTAGCGGGAAAACAAGAGACCCAGTACTTC.

The V call is TRBV15, the J call TRBJ2-5, with D perhaps TRBD1 (6 bases). This CDR3 spans 17 amino acids. Germline V gene data show CDR1 as LNHNV and CDR2 as YYDKDF (reference sequence). V gave up 2 bases and J gave up 5 bases, with 21 bases separating them. The CDR3 region has the DNA TGTGCCACCAGCAGATTACAGGGATTCGCGCCCCCCGAGACCCAGTACTTC. Translating gives CATSRLQGFAPPETQYF.

This clonotype was observed at least ten times. The chain has TRBV4-1 and TRBJ1-2; 7 bases fit TRBD1. Trimming cost V 3 bases and J 12 bases; bases outside gene matches: 16. Germline loops: CDR1 MGHRA, CDR2 YSYEKL. The CDR3 is 15 amino acids. The CDR3: CASSQLQGLVRFNTF. The CDR3 DNA follows: TGCGCCAGCAGCCAGTTACAGGGGCTCGTACGATTCAACACCTTC.

This rearrangement joins TRBV2 to TRBJ1-1, with 7 bases that match TRBD1. The V gene's germline CDR1 is SNHLY and CDR2 FYNNEI. The CDR3 runs to 12 residues. J was trimmed by 5 bases and V by 7 bases; bases with no gene match: 4. The CDR3 spells CASNLRGTEAFF. The CDR3 DNA follows: TGTGCCAGCAACCTCAGGGGGACTGAAGCTTTCTTT.

The chain employs TRBV24-1 and TRBJ2-7; the match to TRBD1 covers 9 bases. Germline V gene lookup returns CDR1 KGHDR and CDR2 SFDVKD. The CDR3 runs 15 residues. V was pared by 3 bases and J by 6 bases, with 8 bases of the junction left unmatched. Written as DNA, the CDR3 is TGTGCCACCAGTGATCCGAGACAGGGGGTGAGCGAGCAGTACTTC. Residues: CATSDPRQGVSEQYF.

V is TRBV7-8 and J is TRBJ2-3, with 7 bases that match TRBD1. This CDR3 contains 15 residues. Germline V CDR1 and CDR2: SGHVS, FQNEAQ. J gave up 2 bases and V 5 bases, and 7 bases lay outside the gene matches. In DNA, the CDR3 is TGTGCCAGCAGCCGAGACAGGGTTGACACAGATACGCAGTATTTT. Amino acids: CASSRDRVDTDTQYF.

The count of this clonotype is one. The chain joins TRBV19 to TRBJ2-7, with D maybe TRBD1 (5 bases). Trimming removed 3 bases from V and 7 bases from J, with 16 bases in between. This CDR3 region has 14 residues. Germline V gene lookup returns CDR1 LNHDA and CDR2 SQIVND (reference sequence). The DNA for the CDR3 is TGTGCCAGTAGTATTATTTGGGGCGCGGTGGAGCAGTACTTC. It codes for CASSIIWGAVEQYF.

This clonotype was counted ten times or more. Written as DNA, the CDR3 is TGTGCCAGCCAAGCTCTAGCGGGAGAGGGTCAGTTCTTC. Translation: CASQALAGEGQFF. The chain couples TRBV27 to TRBJ2-1; TRBD2 aligns across 10 bases. The CDR3 spans 13 residues. The germline V gene has CDR1 MNHEY and CDR2 SMNVEV (reference sequence). The V segment lost 8 bases and the J segment 13 bases; nucleotides outside the gene matches: 11.

This clonotype has more than one count but fewer than ten. This chain links TRBV7-2 with TRBJ1-5, with unresolved D. Germline CDR1 SGHTA, CDR2 FQGNSA. The CDR3 length is 12 residues. V gave up 1 base and J gave up 6 bases, with 4 bases separating them. The CDR3 bases are TGTGCCAGCAGCTTAGATAGTCAGCCCCAGCATTTT. Its protein is CASSLDSQPQHF.

The rearrangement uses TRBV2 and TRBJ2-7, with a tentative D call TRBD1 (6 bases). CDR3 length: 12 amino acids. From germline, CDR1 is SNHLY and CDR2 FYNNEI. Trimming removed 2 bases at V and 6 bases at J, with 8 bases between. In DNA form, the CDR3 reads TGTGCCAGCAGTGAACTCAGGGGCGAGCAGTACTTC. Protein: CASSELRGEQYF. The complete variable domain, with remaining parts taken from reference TRBV2 and TRBJ2-7, reads EPEVTQTPSHQVTQMGQEVILRCVPISNHLYFYWYRQILGQKVEFLVSFYNNEISEKSEIFDDQFSVERPDGSNFTLKIRSTKLEDSAMYFCASSELRGEQYFGPGTRLTVT.

The chain is built from TRBV24-1 and TRBJ2-5, with TRBD2 matching over 7 bases. Losses at the gene ends were 0 bases for V and 4 bases for J; bases not matched to a gene: 10. Germline CDR1 reads KGHDR; CDR2 reads SFDVKD. The CDR3 sequence is 17 residues long. CDR3 protein: CATSDLVGLDGRETQYF. In DNA, the CDR3 is TGTGCCACCAGTGATTTGGTTGGACTAGATGGGCGAGAGACCCAGTACTTC.